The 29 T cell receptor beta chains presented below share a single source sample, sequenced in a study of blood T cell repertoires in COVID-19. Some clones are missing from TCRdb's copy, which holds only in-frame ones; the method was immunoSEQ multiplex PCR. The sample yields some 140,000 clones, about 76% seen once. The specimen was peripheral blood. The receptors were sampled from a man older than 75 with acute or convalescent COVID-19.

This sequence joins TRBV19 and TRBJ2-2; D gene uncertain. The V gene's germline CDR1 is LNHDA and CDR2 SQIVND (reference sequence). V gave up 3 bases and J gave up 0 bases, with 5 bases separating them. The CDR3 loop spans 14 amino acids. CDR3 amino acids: CASSIAANTGELFF. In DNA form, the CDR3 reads TGTGCCAGTAGTATCGCGGCGAACACCGGGGAGCTGTTTTTT.

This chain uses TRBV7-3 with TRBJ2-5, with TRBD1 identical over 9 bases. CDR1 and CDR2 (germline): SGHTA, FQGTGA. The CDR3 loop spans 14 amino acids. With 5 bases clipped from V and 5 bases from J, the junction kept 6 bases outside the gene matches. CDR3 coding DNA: TGTGCCAGCAGCATACAGGGGGCGGGCGAGACCCAGTACTTC. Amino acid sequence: CASSIQGAGETQYF.

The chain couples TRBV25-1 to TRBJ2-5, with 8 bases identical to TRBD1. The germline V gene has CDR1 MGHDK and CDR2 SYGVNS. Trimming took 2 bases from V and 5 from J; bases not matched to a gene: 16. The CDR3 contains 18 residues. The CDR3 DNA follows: TGTGCCAGCAGTGAAGAATTGGGCGGGACAGGTTTTGGGGAGACCCAGTACTTC. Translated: CASSEELGGTGFGETQYF.

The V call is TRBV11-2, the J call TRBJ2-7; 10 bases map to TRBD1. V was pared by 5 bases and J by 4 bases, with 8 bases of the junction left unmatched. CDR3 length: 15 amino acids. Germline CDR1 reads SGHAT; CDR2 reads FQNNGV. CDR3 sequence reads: CASSRGQGLVYEQYF. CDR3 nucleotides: TGTGCCAGCAGCCGGGGACAGGGGCTAGTATACGAGCAGTACTTC.

CDR3 sequence: CASSLYSGPYGYTF. The CDR3 nucleotides are TGTGCCAGTAGCCTCTACTCAGGGCCCTATGGCTACACCTTC. The chain employs TRBV19 and TRBJ1-2, with D perhaps matching TRBD1 (5 bases). V was clipped by 6 bases and J by 4 bases, with 15 bases between them. Looked up from germline, CDR1 is LNHDA and CDR2 is SQIVND (reference sequence). CDR3 length: 14 amino acids.

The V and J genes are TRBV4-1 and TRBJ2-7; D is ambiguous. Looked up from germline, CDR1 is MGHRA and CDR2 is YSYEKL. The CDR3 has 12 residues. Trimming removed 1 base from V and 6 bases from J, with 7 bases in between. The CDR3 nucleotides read TGCGCCAGCAGCCAAGGGGCAGGCGAGCAGTACTTC. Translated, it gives CASSQGAGEQYF.

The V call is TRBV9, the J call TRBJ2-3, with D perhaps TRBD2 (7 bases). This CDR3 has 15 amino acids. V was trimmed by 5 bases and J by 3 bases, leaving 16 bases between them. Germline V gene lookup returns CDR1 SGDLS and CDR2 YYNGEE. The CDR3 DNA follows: TGTGCCAGCAGTCTACGGGGGGCCGGAACAGATACGCAGTATTTT. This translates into CASSLRGAGTDTQYF.

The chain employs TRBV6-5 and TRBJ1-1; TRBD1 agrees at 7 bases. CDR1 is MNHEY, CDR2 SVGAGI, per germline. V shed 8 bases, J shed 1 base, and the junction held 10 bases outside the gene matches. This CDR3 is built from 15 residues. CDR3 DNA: TGTGCCAGCCGGGAAAGGGGGCGCAAGAACACTGAAGCTTTCTTT. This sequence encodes CASRERGRKNTEAFF.

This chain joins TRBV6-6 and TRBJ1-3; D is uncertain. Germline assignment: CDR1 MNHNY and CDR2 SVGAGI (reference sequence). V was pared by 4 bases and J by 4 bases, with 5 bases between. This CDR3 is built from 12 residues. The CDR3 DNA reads TGTGCCAGCAGTTCTGTGGGAAACACCATATATTTT. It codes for CASSSVGNTIYF.

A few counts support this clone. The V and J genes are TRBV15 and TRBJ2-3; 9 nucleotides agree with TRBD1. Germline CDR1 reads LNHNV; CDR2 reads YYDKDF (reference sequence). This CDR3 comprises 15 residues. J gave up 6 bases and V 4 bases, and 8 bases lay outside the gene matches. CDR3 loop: CATSNRDRELDTQYF. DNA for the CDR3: TGTGCCACCAGCAACCGGGACAGGGAGTTGGATACGCAGTATTTT. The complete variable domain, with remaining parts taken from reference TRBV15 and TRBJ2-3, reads DAMVIQNPRYQVTQFGKPVTLSCSQTLNHNVMYWYQQKSSQAPKLLFHYYDKDFNNEADTPDNFQSRRPNTSFCFLDIRSPGLGDTAMYLCATSNRDRELDTQYFGPGTRLTVL.

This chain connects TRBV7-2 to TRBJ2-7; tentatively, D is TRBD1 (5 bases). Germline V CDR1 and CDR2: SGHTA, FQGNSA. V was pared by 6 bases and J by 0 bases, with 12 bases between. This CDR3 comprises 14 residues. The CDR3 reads CASRYQGSSYEQYF. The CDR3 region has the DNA TGTGCCAGCAGATACCAGGGAAGCTCCTACGAGCAGTACTTC.

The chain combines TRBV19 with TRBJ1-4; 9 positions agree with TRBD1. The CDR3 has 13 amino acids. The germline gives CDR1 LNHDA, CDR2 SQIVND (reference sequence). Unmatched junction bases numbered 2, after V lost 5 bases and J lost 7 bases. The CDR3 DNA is TGTGCCAGTAGTCGGACAGGGGTTGAAAAACTGTTTTTT. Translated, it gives CASSRTGVEKLFF.

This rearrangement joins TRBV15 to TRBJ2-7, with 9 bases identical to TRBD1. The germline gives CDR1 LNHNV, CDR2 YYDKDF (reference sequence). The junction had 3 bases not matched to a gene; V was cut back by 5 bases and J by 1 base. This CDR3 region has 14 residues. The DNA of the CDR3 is TGTGCCACCAGCTTTGGACAGGGGTCCTACGAGCAGTACTTC. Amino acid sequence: CATSFGQGSYEQYF.

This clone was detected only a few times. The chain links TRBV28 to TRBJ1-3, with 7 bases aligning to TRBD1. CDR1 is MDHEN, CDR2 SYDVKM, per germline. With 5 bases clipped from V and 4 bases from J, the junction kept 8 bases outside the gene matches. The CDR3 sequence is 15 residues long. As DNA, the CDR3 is TGTGCCAGCAGTCCACCGACAGGGAACGGAAACACCATATATTTT. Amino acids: CASSPPTGNGNTIYF.

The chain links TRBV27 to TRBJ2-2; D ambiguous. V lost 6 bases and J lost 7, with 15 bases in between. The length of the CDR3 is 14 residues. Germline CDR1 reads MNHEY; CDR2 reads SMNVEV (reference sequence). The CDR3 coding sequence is TGTGCCAGCAGCCTCGCCGGCCTAGGCGGGGAGCTGTTTTTT. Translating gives CASSLAGLGGELFF.

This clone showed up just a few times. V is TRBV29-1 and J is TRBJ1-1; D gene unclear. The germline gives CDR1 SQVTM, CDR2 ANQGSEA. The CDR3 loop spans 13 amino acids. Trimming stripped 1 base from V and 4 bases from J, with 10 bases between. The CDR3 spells CSVEVSHGTEAFF. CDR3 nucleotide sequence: TGCAGCGTTGAAGTGAGCCATGGCACTGAAGCTTTCTTT.

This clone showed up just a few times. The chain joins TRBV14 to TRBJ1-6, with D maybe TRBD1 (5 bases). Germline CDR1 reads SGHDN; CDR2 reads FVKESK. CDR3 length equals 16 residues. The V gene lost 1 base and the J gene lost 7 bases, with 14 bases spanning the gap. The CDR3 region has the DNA TGTGCCAGCAGCCAAGTTGCTGGTTCAGGGAATTCACCCCTCCACTTT. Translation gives CASSQVAGSGNSPLHF.

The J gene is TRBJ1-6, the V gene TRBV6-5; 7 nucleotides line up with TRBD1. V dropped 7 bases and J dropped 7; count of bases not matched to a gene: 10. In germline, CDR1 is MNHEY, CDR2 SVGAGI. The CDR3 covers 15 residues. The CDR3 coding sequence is TGTGCCAGCAACAGGGGCGTCAGTGACAATTCACCCCTCCACTTT. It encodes CASNRGVSDNSPLHF.

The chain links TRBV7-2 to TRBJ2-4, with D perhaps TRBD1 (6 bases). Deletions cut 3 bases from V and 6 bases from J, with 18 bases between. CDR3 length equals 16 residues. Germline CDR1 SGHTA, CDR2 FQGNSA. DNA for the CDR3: TGTGCCAGCAGCTTCGACCCCGGGACAACGTTAAACATTCAGTACTTC. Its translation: CASSFDPGTTLNIQYF.

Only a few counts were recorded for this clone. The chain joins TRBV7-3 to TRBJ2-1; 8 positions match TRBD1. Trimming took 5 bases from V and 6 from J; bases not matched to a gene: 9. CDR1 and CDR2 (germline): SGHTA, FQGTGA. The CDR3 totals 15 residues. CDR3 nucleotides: TGTGCCAGCAGCCCAGAGGGGACAGGTATCAATGAGCAGTTCTTC. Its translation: CASSPEGTGINEQFF.

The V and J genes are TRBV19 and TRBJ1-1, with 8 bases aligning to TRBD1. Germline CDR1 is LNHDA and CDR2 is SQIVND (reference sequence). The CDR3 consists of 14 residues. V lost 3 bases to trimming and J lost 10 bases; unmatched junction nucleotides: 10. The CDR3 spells CASSIGGQVGGAFF. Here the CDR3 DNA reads TGTGCCAGTAGTATTGGGGGACAGGTCGGAGGAGCTTTCTTT.

CDR3 protein: CASSPGPSTYEQYF. The CDR3 nucleotides are TGCGCCAGCAGCCCAGGCCCGTCAACCTACGAGCAGTACTTC. The chain employs TRBV4-3 and TRBJ2-7; D remains ambiguous. Germline assignment: CDR1 LGHNA and CDR2 YSLEER. The CDR3 runs to 14 residues. Trimming cost V 4 bases and J 2 bases, with 12 bases left between them.

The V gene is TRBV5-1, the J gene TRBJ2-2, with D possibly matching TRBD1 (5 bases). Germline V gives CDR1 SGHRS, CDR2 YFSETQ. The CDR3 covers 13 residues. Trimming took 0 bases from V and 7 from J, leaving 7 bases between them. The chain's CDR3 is CASSLGGRGELFF. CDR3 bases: TGCGCCAGCAGCTTGGGGGGCCGCGGGGAGCTGTTTTTT.

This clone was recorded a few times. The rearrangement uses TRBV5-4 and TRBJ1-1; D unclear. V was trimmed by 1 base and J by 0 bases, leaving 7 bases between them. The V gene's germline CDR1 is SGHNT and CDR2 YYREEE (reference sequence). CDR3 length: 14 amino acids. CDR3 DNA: TGTGCCAGCAGCTTGAGGAGGATGAACACTGAAGCTTTCTTT. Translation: CASSLRRMNTEAFF. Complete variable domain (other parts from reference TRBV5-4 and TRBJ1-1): ETGVTQSPTHLIKTRGQQVTLRCSSQSGHNTVSWYQQALGQGPQFIFQYYREEENGRGNFPPRFSGLQFPNYSSELNVNALELDDSALYLCASSLRRMNTEAFFGQGTRLTVV.

This CDR3 is CASSPYRDQPQHF. Written as DNA, the CDR3 is TGTGCCAGCTCACCGTACAGGGATCAGCCCCAGCATTTT. The chain uses TRBV18 and TRBJ1-5, with D tentatively TRBD1 (6 bases). The germline CDR1 and CDR2 sequences are KGHSH and LQKENI. The V gene lost 3 bases and the J gene lost 5 bases, with 8 bases spanning the gap. CDR3 size: 13 residues. The full variable domain, in which reference TRBV18 and TRBJ1-5 provide the parts outside the CDR3, is NAGVMQNPRHLVRRRGQEARLRCSPMKGHSHVYWYRQLPEEGLKFMVYLQKENIIDESGMPKERFSAEFPKEGPSILRIQQVVRGDSAAYFCASSPYRDQPQHFGDGTRLSIL.

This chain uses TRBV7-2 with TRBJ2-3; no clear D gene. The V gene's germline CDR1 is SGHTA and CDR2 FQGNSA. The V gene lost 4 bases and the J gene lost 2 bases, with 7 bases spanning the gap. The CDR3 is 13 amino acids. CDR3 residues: CASSSLHTDTQYF. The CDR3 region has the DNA TGTGCCAGCAGCTCCTTACACACAGATACGCAGTATTTT.

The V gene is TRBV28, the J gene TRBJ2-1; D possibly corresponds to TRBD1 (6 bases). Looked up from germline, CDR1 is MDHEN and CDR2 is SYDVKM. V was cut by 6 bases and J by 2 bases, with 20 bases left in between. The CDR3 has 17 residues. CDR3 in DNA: TGTGCCAGCAGAGAAAACCCACAGGGCAGACCCTACAATGAGCAGTTCTTC. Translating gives CASRENPQGRPYNEQFF.

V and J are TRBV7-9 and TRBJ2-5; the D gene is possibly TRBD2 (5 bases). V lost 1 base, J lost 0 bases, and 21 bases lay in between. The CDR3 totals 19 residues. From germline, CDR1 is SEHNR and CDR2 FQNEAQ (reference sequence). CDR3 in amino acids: CASSLGKARAGLDQETQYF. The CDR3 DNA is TGTGCCAGCAGCTTAGGGAAGGCGCGGGCAGGCTTGGACCAAGAGACCCAGTACTTC.

The CDR3 DNA reads as TGTGCCAGCAGTGAGCGGGGAACGGGCAGCTCACCCCTCCACTTT. This codes for CASSERGTGSSPLHF. V usage is TRBV2 and J usage is TRBJ1-6; no clear D gene. Germline V gene data show CDR1 as SNHLY and CDR2 as FYNNEI. V gave up 3 bases and J gave up 10 bases, with 16 bases separating them. This CDR3 spans 15 amino acids. The full variable domain, rest sourced from reference TRBV2 and TRBJ1-6, is EPEVTQTPSHQVTQMGQEVILRCVPISNHLYFYWYRQILGQKVEFLVSFYNNEISEKSEIFDDQFSVERPDGSNFTLKIRSTKLEDSAMYFCASSERGTGSSPLHFGNGTRLTVT.